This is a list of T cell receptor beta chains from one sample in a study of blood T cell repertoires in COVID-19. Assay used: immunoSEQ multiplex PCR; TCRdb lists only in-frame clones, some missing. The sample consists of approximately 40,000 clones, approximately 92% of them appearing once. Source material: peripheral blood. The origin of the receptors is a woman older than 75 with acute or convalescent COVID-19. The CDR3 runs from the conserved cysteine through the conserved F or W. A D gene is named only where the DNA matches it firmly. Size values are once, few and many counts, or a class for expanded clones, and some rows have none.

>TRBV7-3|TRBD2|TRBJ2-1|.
TGTGCCAGCAGCATCACTAGCGGGGGGGTTGAGCAGTTCTTC
CASSITSGGVEQFF
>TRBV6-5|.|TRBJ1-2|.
TGTGCCAGCAGTTACTCCTCGCAGGCCGGCGTCTATGGCTACACCTTC
CASSYSSQAGVYGYTF
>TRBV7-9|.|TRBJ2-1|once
TGTGCCAGCAGCTTAGATCTCGGTCGGGGGTTCTTC
CASSLDLGRGFF
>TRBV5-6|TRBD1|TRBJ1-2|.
TGTGCCAGCAGCTTGGTCGACAGGGGGCGCGGTGGCTACACCTTC
CASSLVDRGRGGYTF
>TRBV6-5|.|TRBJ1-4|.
TGTGCCAGCAGTTACTCCTGGGGGCGCAATGAAAAACTGTTTTTT
CASSYSWGRNEKLFF
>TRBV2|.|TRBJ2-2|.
TGTGCCAGCGGACGGGGGGCTCGCACCGGGGAGCTGTTTTTT
CASGRGARTGELFF
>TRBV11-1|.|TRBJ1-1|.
TGTGCCAGCAGCTTTTACACAGGGACTATGAACACTGAAGCTTTCTTT
CASSFYTGTMNTEAFF
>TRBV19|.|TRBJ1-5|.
TGTGCCAGTAGTATATTAGAGAGCGCCAATCAGCCCCAGCATTTT
CASSILESANQPQHF
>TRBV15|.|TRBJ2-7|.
TGTGCCACCAGCAGAGATCCTGGCACCCGCTCCTACGAGCAGTACTTC
CATSRDPGTRSYEQYF
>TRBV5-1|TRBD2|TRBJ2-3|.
TGCGCCAGCAGCCCATTACTAGCGGTCTTCACAGATACGCAGTATTTT
CASSPLLAVFTDTQYF
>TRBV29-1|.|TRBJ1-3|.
TGCAGCGGAACAGGTTCTGGAAACACCATATATTTT
CSGTGSGNTIYF
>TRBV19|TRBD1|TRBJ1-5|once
TGTGCCAGTAGGAGACAGGGATGGCAGCCCCAGCATTTT
CASRRQGWQPQHF
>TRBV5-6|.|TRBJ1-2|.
TGTGCCAGCAGCTTGCCCCTGCCAGCTAACTATGGCTACACCTTC
CASSLPLPANYGYTF
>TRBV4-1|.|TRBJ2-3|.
TGCGCCAGCAGCCTCCCCGGGACAGATACGCAGTATTTT
CASSLPGTDTQYF
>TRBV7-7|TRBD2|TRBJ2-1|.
TGTGCTAGCAGCCGACTAGCGGGGGCAGAGCAGTTCTTC
CASSRLAGAEQFF
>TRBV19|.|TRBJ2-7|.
TGTGCCAGTAGTATGATGGGCCAGGGCTACGAGCAGTACTTC
CASSMMGQGYEQYF
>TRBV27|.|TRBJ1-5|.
TGTGCCAGCAGTTTCCAGGGGCATCATCAGCCCCAGCATTTT
CASSFQGHHQPQHF
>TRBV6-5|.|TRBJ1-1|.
TGTGCCAGCGAAAAGATGAGGGGGTATCACACTGAAGCTTTCTTT
CASEKMRGYHTEAFF
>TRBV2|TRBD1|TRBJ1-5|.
TGTGCCAGCAGTCGGGACAGGGTGTGGCCCCAGCATTTT
CASSRDRVWPQHF
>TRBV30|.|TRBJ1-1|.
TGTGCCTGGAGTGTACGGGCAGGGATGAACACTGAAGCTTTCTTT
CAWSVRAGMNTEAFF
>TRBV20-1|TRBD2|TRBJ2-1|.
TGCAGTGCTAGTAGCGGGGGGTTCAATGAGCAGTTCTTC
CSASSGGFNEQFF
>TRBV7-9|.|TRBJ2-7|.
TGTGCCAGCAGCTTAGGGGACTCACCCGGGACGGGGCAGTACTTC
CASSLGDSPGTGQYF
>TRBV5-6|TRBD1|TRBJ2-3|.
TGTGCCAGCAGCTTGTATCCCGGGACAGGGAGGGCAGATACGCAGTATTTT
CASSLYPGTGRADTQYF
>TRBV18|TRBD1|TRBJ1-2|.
TGTGCCAGCTCTCCACAGGGGGCGGACTATGGCTACACCTTC
CASSPQGADYGYTF
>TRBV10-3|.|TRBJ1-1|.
TGTGCCATCAGTCCTGTACGGGGAGGGGGAAACACTGAAGCTTTCTTT
CAISPVRGGGNTEAFF
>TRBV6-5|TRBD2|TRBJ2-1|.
TGTGCCAGCATTGGGACTAGCGAAGGTGAGCAGTTCTTC
CASIGTSEGEQFF
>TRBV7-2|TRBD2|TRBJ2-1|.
TGTGCCAGCAGCCAGTATAGCGGGAGCTCCTACAATGAGCAGTTCTTC
CASSQYSGSSYNEQFF
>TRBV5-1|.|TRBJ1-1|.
TGCGCCAGCAGCTTGGTCGGGGGGGAATTGAACACTGAAGCTTTCTTT
CASSLVGGELNTEAFF
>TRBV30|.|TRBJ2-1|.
TGTGCCTGGAGTGTTGGAAAGGGGGTGGTGTTCTTC
CAWSVGKGVVFF
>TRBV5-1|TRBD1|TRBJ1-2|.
TGCGCCAGCAACCTCGGGGCAGGGGGCGGCTACACCTTC
CASNLGAGGGYTF
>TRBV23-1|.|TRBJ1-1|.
TGCGCCAGCAGTCATTTCGGGGGGGCGCGAAAGTTTTACACTGAAGCTTTCTTT
CASSHFGGARKFYTEAFF
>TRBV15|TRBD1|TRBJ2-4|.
TGTGCCACCAGCAGAGGGACGGACAGGAATAAGGGTCAGTACTTC
CATSRGTDRNKGQYF
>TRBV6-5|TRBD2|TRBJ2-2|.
TGTGCCAGCAGTCGACTAGCGGGGTTCACCGGGGAGCTGTTTTTT
CASSRLAGFTGELFF
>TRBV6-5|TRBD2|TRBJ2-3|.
TGTGCCAGCAAAATAGCGGGGGGCACAGATACGCAGTATTTT
CASKIAGGTDTQYF
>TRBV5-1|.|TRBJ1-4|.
TGCGCCAGCAGCTTGCAGTACAGGCCAGAGGAAAAACTGTTTTTT
CASSLQYRPEEKLFF
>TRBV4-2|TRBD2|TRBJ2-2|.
TGTGCCAGCAGCCAGAGCGGGGGCAACACCGGGGAGCTGTTTTTT
CASSQSGGNTGELFF
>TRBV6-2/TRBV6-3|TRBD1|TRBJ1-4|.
TGTGCCAGCAGCACGGGACAGGGGCCGGAAAAACTGTTTTTT
CASSTGQGPEKLFF
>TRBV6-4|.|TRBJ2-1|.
TGTGCCAGCAGTGAAAGCGAGATCTACAATGAGCAGTTCTTC
CASSESEIYNEQFF
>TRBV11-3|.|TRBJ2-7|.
TGTGCCAGCAGTTTGACTGACTATCCCTTTAACTCCTACGAGCAGTACTTC
CASSLTDYPFNSYEQYF
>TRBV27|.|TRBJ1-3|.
TGTGCCAGCAGTGCCCTCGGGGGAACCACCATATATTTT
CASSALGGTTIYF
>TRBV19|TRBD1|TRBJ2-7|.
TGTGCCAGTAGTATAGGACAGGGTAACGACGAGCAGTACTTC
CASSIGQGNDEQYF
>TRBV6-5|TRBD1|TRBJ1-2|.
TGTGCCAGCAGTTACGACAGGGGTAACTATGGCTACACCTTC
CASSYDRGNYGYTF
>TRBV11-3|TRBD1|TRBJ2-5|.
TGTGCCAGCAGCTCTGGACAGGAGCAAGAGACCCAGTACTTC
CASSSGQEQETQYF
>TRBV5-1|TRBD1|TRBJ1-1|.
TGCGCCAGCAGCCTGACAGGGGACACTGAAGCTTTCTTT
CASSLTGDTEAFF
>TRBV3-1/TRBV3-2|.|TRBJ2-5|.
TGTGCCAGCAGCCAAGGGCTGGGCCAGAGTGGGGAGACCCAGTACTTC
CASSQGLGQSGETQYF
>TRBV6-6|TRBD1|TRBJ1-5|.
TGTGCCAGCAGTGATACAGGGGTGCCCCAGCATTTT
CASSDTGVPQHF
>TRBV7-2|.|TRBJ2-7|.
TGTGCCAGCAGCTTAGATAGGGGTGTCTACGAGCAGTACTTC
CASSLDRGVYEQYF
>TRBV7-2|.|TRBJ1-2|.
TGTGCCAGCAGCTTAGATCCCCAGGGGCACTATGGCTACACCTTC
CASSLDPQGHYGYTF
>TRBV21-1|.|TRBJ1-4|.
TGTGCCAGCAGCAAGGTGGATCAGGGGGCGCCCACTAATGAAAAACTGTTTTTT
CASSKVDQGAPTNEKLFF
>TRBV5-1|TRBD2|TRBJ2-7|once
TGCGCCAGCAGCTCCGGGGGGGCCTTCTACGAGCAGTACTTC
CASSSGGAFYEQYF
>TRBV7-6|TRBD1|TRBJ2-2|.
TGTGCCAGCAGCTTAATCTTCACAGGGGGCATCACCGGGGAGCTGTTTTTT
CASSLIFTGGITGELFF